This TCR beta chain was captured in a study of T cell changes during pregnancy in multiple sclerosis (dated 2019 in TCRdb). About the investigation overall: The study examined how the T cell repertoire changed over the course of pregnancy in women with multiple sclerosis.

The protocol used for the library was the immunoSEQ multiplex PCR assay. This immuneACCESS table, as held by TCRdb, lists in-frame sequences with V and J called but not all clones. Of the missing ones, under half trace to an unresolved V gene in checked studies; the others have no known cause. Across this sample there are more than 80,000 clones, with around 90% seen only once. Less than 2% of the sample goes to the ten largest clones. Comment on this clone: No antigen is known for it. No qualities accompany the bases; no much larger clone lies one base away.

According to the germline V gene, CDR1 reads SGHTS and CDR2 reads YDEGEE. The CDR3 covers 18 residues, taking in both the cysteine and the phenylalanine. Kept here is only the CDR3 DNA, which spans 54 bases and is read in frame from base 1. Compared with germline, V lacks 4 bases and J lacks 7 bases; bases without a gene match: 14. The chain is assembled from TRBV5-8 and TRBJ1-6, with 10 bases aligning to TRBD1. This material consisted of peripheral blood, taken after pregnancy. This clonotype was sampled from a female donor with multiple sclerosis, enrolled in a pregnancy study. Here the CDR3 is given as CASSDLIRQGARNSPLHF. The bases are TGTGCCAGCAGCGATTTGATCCGACAGGGGGCGAGGAATTCACCCCTCCACTTT.